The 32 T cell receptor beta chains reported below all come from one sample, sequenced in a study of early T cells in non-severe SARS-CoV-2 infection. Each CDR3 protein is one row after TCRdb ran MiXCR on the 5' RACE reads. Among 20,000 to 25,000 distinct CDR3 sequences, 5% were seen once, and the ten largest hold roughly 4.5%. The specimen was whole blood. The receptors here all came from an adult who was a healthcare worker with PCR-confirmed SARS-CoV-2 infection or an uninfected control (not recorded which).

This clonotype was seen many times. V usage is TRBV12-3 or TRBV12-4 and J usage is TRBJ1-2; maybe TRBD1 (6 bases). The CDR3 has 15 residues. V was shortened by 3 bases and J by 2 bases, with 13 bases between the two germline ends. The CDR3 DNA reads TGTGCCAGCAGTTTCGGAATCCAGGGGAACTATGGCTACACCTTC. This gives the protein CASSFGIQGNYGYTF.

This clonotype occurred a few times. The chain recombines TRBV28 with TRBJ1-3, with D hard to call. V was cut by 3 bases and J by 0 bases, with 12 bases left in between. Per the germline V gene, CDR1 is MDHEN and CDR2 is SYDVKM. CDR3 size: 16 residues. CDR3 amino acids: CASSLSAFPSGNTIYF. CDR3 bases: TGTGCCAGCAGTTTGAGTGCGTTTCCCTCTGGAAACACCATATATTTT.

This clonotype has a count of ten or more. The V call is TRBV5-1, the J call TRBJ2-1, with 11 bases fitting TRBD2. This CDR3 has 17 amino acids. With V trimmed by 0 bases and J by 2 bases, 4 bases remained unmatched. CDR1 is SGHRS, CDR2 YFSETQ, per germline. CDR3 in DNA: TGCGCCAGCAGCTTGGTTCTAGCGGGGGGAACCTACAATGAGCAGTTCTTC. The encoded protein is CASSLVLAGGTYNEQFF.

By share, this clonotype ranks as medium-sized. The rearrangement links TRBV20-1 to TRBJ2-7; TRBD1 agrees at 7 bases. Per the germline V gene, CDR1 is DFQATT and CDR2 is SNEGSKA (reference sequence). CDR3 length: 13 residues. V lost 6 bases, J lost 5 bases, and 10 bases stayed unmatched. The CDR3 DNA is TGCAGTGCGATTGAAGGGGGCAGGAACGAGCAGTACTTC. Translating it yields CSAIEGGRNEQYF.

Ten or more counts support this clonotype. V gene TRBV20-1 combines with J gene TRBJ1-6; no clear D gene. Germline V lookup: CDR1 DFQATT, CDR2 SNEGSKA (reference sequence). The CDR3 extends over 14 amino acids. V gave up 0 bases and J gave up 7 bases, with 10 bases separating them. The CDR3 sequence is CSAREDPPNSPLHF. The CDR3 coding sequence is TGCAGTGCTAGAGAGGACCCCCCCAATTCACCCCTCCACTTT.

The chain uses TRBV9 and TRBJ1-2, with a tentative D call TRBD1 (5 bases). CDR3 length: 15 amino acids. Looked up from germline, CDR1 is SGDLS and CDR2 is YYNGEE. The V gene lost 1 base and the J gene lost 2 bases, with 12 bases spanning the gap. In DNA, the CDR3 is TGTGCCAGCAGCGTAACGTTTAGGGACAACTATGGCTACACCTTC. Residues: CASSVTFRDNYGYTF.

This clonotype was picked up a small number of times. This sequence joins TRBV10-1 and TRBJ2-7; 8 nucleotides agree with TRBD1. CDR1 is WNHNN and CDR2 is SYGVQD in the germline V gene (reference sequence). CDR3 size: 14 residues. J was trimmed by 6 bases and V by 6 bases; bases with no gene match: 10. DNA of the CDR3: TGCGCCAGCAGCGCAGGGACAGGCTGGGGCGAGCAGTACTTC. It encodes CASSAGTGWGEQYF.

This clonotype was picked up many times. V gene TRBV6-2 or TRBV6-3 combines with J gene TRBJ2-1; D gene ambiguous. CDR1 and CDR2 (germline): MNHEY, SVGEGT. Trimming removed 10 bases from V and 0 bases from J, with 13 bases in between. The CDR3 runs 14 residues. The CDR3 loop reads CAISLRSSYNEQFF. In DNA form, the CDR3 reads TGTGCCATATCGCTCAGGAGCTCCTACAATGAGCAGTTCTTC.

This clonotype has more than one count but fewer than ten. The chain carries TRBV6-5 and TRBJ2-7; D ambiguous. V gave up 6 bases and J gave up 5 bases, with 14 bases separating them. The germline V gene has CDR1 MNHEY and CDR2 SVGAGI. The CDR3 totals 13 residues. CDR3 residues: CASSARLMNEQYF. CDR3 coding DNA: TGTGCCAGCAGCGCCCGCCTCATGAACGAGCAGTACTTC.

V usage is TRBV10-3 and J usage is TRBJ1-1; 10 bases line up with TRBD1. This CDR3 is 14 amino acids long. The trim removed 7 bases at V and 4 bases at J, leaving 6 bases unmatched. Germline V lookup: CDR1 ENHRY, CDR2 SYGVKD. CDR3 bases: TGTGCCATCACGACAGGGGGCGAGGGCACTGAAGCTTTCTTT. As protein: CAITTGGEGTEAFF.

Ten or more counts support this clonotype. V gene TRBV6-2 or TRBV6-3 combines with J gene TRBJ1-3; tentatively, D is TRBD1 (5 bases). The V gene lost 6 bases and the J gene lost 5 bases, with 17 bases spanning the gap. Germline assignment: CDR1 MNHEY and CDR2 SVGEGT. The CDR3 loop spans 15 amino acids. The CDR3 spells CASSRRPGNRNTIYF. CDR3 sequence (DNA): TGTGCCAGCAGCAGGCGCCCAGGGAACCGAAACACCATATATTTT.

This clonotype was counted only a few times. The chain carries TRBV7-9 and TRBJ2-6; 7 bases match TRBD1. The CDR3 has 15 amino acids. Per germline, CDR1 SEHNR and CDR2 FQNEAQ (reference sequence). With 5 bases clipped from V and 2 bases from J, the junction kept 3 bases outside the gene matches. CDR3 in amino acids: CASSLTGAGANVLTF. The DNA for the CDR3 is TGTGCCAGCAGCCTTACAGGGGCTGGGGCCAACGTCCTGACTTTC.

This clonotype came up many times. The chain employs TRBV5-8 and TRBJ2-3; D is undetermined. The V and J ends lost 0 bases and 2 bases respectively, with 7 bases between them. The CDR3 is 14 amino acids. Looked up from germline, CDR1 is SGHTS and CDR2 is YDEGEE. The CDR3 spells CASSLGANTDTQYF. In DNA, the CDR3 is TGTGCCAGCAGCTTGGGGGCCAACACAGATACGCAGTATTTT.

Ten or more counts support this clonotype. The CDR3 nucleotides are TGTGCCACCAGTCCGACCGGGACAAATAATTCACCCCTCCACTTT. Translated: CATSPTGTNNSPLHF. The V call is TRBV24-1, the J call TRBJ1-6, with D perhaps matching TRBD1 (6 bases). The CDR3 covers 15 residues. The V end lost 6 bases, the J end lost 5 bases, and 13 bases lay between the germline ends. Germline CDR1 KGHDR, CDR2 SFDVKD.

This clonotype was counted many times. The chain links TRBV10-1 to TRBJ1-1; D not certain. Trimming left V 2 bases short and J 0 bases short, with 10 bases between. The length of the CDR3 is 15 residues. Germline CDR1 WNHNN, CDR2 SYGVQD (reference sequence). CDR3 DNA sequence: TGCGCCAGCAGTGAGCATCTCGACATGAACACTGAAGCTTTCTTT. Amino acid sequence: CASSEHLDMNTEAFF.

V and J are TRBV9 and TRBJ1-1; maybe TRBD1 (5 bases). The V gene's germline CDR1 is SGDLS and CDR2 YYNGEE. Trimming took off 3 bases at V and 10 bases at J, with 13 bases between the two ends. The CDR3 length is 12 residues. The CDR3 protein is CASSENYGGAFF. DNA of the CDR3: TGTGCCAGCAGCGAGAATTATGGGGGAGCTTTCTTT. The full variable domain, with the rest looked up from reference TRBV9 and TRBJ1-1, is DSGVTQTPKHLITATGQRVTLRCSPRSGDLSVYWYQQSLDQGLQFLIQYYNGEERAKGNILERFSAQQFPDLHSELNLSSLELGDSALYFCASSENYGGAFFGQGTRLTVV.

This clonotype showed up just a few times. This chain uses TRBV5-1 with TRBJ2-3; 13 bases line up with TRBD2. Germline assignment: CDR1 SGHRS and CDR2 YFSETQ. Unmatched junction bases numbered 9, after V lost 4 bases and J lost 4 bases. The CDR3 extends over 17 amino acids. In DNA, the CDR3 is TGCGCCAGCAGCCCCTGGACTAGCGGGGGTTCGGCAGATACGCAGTATTTT. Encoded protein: CASSPWTSGGSADTQYF.

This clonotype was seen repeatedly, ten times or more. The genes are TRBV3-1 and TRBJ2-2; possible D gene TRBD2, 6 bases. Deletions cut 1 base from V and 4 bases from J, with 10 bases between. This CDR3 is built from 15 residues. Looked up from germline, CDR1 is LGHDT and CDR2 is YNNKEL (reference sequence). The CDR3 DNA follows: TGTGCCAGCAGCCAAGCTCTAGCGAGCACCGGGGAGCTGTTTTTT. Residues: CASSQALASTGELFF.

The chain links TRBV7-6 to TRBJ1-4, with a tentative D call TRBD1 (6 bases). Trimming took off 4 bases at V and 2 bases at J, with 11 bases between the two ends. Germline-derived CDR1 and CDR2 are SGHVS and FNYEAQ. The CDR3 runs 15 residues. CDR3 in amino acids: CASSSTGVTNEKLFF. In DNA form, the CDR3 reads TGTGCCAGCAGCTCGACAGGTGTCACTAATGAAAAACTGTTTTTT.

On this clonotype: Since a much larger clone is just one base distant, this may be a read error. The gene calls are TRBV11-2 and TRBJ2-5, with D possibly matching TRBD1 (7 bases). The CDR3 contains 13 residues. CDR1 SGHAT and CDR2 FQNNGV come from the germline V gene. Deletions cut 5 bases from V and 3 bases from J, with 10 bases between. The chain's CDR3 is CASSAGQKETQYF. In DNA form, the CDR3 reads TGTGCCAGCAGCGCGGGACAGAAAGAGACCCAGTACTTC.

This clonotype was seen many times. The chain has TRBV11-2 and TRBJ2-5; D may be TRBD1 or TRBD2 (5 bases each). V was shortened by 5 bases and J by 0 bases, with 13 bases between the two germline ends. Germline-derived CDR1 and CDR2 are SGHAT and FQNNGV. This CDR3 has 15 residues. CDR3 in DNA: TGTGCCAGCAGCCACCTAGCAGGGCACCAAGAGACCCAGTACTTC. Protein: CASSHLAGHQETQYF.

The CDR3 loop reads CASSDRLNEQYF. Here the CDR3 DNA reads TGTGCCAGCAGCGACAGACTTAACGAGCAGTACTTC. This chain connects TRBV7-2 to TRBJ2-7; D perhaps matches TRBD1 (5 bases). The CDR3 length is 12 residues. V lost 5 bases and J lost 5, with 10 bases in between. Germline V lookup: CDR1 SGHTA, CDR2 FQGNSA.

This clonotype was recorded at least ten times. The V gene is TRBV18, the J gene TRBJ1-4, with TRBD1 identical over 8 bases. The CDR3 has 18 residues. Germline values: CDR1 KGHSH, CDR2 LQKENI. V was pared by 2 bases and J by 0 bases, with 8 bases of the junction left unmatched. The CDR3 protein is CASSPVKATGATNEKLFF. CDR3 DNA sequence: TGTGCCAGCTCACCAGTCAAGGCGACAGGGGCAACTAATGAAAAACTGTTTTTT.

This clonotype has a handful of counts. The DNA for the CDR3 is TGTGCCAGCATCATCGGGGCGGGCTACTATGGCTACACCTTC. Amino acid sequence: CASIIGAGYYGYTF. The chain links TRBV6-6 to TRBJ1-2, with D maybe TRBD1 (5 bases). Germline loops: CDR1 MNHNY, CDR2 SVGAGI (reference sequence). The CDR3 spans 14 residues. V dropped 7 bases and J dropped 3 bases, with 15 bases sitting between them.

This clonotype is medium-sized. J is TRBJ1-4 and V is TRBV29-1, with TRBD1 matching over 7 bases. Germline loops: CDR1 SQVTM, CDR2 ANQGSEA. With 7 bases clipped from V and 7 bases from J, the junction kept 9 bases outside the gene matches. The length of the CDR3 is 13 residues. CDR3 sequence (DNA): TGCAGCGCTTTGACAGGGTGGGGTGAAAAACTGTTTTTT. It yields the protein CSALTGWGEKLFF.

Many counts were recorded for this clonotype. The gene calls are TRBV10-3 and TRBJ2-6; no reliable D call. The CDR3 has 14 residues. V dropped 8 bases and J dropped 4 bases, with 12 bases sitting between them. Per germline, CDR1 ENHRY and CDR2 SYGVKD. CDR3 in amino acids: CAIPVSTGANVLTF. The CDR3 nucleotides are TGTGCCATCCCTGTGAGCACCGGGGCCAACGTCCTGACTTTC.

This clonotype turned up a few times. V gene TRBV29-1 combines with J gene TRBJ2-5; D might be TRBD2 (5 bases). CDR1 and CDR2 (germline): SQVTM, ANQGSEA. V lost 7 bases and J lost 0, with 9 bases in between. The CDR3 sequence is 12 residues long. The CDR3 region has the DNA TGCAGCGCGGGATTTCACCAAGAGACCCAGTACTTC. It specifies CSAGFHQETQYF.

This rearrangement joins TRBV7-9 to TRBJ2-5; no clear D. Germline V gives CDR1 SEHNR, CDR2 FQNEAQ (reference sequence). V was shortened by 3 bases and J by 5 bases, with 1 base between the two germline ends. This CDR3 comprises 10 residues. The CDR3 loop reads CASSLETQYF. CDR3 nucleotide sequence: TGTGCCAGCAGCTTGGAGACCCAGTACTTC.

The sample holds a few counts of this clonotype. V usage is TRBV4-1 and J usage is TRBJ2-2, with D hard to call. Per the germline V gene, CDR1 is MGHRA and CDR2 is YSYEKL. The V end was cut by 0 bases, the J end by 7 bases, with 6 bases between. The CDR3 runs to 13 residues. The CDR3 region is CASSQEPGGELFF. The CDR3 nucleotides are TGCGCCAGCAGCCAAGAGCCGGGCGGGGAGCTGTTTTTT.

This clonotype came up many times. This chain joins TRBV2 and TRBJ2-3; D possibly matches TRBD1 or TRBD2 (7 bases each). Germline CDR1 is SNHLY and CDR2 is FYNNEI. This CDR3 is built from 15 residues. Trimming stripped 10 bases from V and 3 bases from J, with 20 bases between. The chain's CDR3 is CATDLRQGGTDTQYF. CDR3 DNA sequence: TGTGCCACCGATCTCCGACAGGGAGGGACAGATACGCAGTATTTT.

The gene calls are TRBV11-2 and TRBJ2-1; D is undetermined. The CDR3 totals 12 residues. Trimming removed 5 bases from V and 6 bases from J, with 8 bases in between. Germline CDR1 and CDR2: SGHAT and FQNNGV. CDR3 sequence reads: CASSHGSNEQFF. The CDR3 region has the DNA TGTGCCAGCAGCCACGGAAGCAATGAGCAGTTCTTC.

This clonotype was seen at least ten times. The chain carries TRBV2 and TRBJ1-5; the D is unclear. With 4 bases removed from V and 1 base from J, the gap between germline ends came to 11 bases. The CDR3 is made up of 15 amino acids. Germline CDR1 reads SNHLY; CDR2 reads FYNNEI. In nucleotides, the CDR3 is TGTGCCAGCAGTGTATTGGTCGGGAGCAATCAGCCCCAGCATTTT. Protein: CASSVLVGSNQPQHF. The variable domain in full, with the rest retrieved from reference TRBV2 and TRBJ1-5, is EPEVTQTPSHQVTQMGQEVILRCVPISNHLYFYWYRQILGQKVEFLVSFYNNEISEKSEIFDDQFSVERPDGSNFTLKIRSTKLEDSAMYFCASSVLVGSNQPQHFGDGTRLSIL.